The rows below give T cell receptor beta chains drawn from one sample of a study of blood T cells in healthy people across ages. TCRdb reprocessed the 5' RACE reads with MiXCR, giving one entry per CDR3 protein. Of 800,000 to 950,000 distinct CDR3 sequences in the sample, about 29% were seen once. This sample was shared with a second study, whose subject was T cells of mothers and their children.

Sequencing was performed on blood. Receptor source: a woman aged 40 to 50 in good health. Each CDR3 is given with its conserved first and last residue. The D gene is left open where the match is weak. Not every row has a clone size; where given, it reads once, few, many or a size class.

TRBJ2-1,-,TRBV12-5,-,CARGLGHNEQFF
TRBJ1-5,few,TRBV28,-,CASSPNGKEQPQHF
-,few,TRBV20-1,TRBD2,CSATAVAGGPLYEQYF
TRBJ2-6,once,TRBV5-1,TRBD2,CASSLFSGGGANALTF
TRBJ2-1,-,TRBV19,TRBD2,CASRVPGLAINEQFF
TRBJ2-1,many,TRBV7-9,TRBD2,CASQGGNGNEQFF
TRBJ2-3,few,TRBV12-3/TRBV12-4,TRBD1,CASSFSGQGDTQYF
TRBJ1-4,few,TRBV7-3,TRBD1,CASSRTGGTNEELFF
TRBJ1-5,-,TRBV18,TRBD1,CASSPNRGGNQPQHF
TRBJ1-1,-,TRBV7-9,TRBD1,CASSHRQGVNTEAFF
TRBJ1-2,few,TRBV5-1,TRBD1,CASSLGGQALTGYTF
TRBJ2-7,-,TRBV5-1,TRBD1,CASSLGDLIGTGGIYEQYF
TRBJ2-5,many,TRBV5-1,-,CASSLGSNPEETQYF
TRBJ1-2,few,TRBV28,TRBD1,CASTSPGQGEGYTF
TRBJ1-2,-,TRBV10-3,-,CAISPSTENYGYTF
TRBJ2-1,many,TRBV7-2,-,CASSLGWAGEGNEQFF
TRBJ2-7,few,TRBV9,TRBD1,CASSARQGYSYEQYF
TRBJ2-7,many,TRBV28,TRBD1,CASSLLRDRRGEQYF
TRBJ2-3,-,TRBV28,TRBD1,CASRNKGARKDTQYF
TRBJ2-2,-,TRBV6-4,-,CASSAGDTEELFF
TRBJ1-5,few,TRBV7-2,-,CASSPRPGWQPQHF
TRBJ2-2,many,TRBV2,-,CASSRARTGELFF
TRBJ2-1,-,TRBV6-6,-,CASSYSRNYNEQFF
TRBJ2-2,many,TRBV20-1,-,CSAAGQGGTGELFF
TRBJ1-2,-,TRBV9,-,CASSVDEEKYGYTF
TRBJ1-2,-,TRBV7-3,TRBD1,CASGDRAVYGYTF
TRBJ2-3,-,TRBV9,-,CASSVAVRDTQYF
TRBJ2-5,few,TRBV7-2,-,CASSLAGGRLETQYF
TRBJ1-6,-,TRBV7-2,-,CASSSFRGEYNSPLHF
TRBJ2-7,few,TRBV27,TRBD1,CASSSTRQGLSYEQYF
TRBJ2-3,-,TRBV7-2,TRBD2,CASSLGTSGGSSTDTQYF
TRBJ1-2,few,TRBV27,-,CASRQGPSYGYTF
TRBJ1-2,-,TRBV7-2,TRBD1,CASSYRTRTGEYGYTF
TRBJ2-1,few,TRBV20-1,TRBD2,CRARDYYGGTNNYNEQFF
TRBJ2-7,-,TRBV28,TRBD2,CASNSLAGGLNEQYF
TRBJ2-5,many,TRBV20-1,-,CSADPGDTGLWTQYF
TRBJ2-7,-,TRBV7-9,-,CAGSLVTGHRADEQDF
TRBJ2-1,-,TRBV7-2,TRBD1,CASRTSGTGAYNEQFF
TRBJ1-2,few,TRBV5-5,-,CASSLLEGSYGYTF
TRBJ2-5,-,TRBV7-8,-,CASSFAWRVQETQYF
TRBJ1-2,many,TRBV6-6,TRBD1,CASSYSTGGIGYTF
TRBJ1-1,-,TRBV2,-,CASSEAEAFF
TRBJ1-2,few,TRBV7-2,-,CASSSYRIDYGYTF